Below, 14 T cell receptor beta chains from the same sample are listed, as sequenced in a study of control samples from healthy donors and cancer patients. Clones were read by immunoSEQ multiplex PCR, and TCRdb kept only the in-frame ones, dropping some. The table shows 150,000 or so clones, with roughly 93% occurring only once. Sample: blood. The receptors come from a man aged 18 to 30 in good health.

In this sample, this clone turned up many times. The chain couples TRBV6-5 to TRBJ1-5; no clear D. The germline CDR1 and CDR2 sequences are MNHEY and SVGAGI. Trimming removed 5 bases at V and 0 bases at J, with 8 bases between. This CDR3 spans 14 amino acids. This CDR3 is CASSPDHSNQPQHF. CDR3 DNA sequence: TGTGCCAGCAGTCCGGACCATAGCAATCAGCCCCAGCATTTT.

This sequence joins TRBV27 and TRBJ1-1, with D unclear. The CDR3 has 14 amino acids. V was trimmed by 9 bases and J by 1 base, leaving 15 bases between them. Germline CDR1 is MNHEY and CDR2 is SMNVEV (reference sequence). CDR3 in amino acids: CASHKTPKNTEAFF. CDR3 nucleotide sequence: TGTGCCAGTCACAAAACCCCCAAGAACACTGAAGCTTTCTTT.

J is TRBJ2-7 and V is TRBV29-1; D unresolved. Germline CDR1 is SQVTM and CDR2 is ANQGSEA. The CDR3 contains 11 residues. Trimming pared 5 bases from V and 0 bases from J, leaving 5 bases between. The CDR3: CSVWDSYEQYF. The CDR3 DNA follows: TGCAGCGTTTGGGACTCCTACGAGCAGTACTTC.

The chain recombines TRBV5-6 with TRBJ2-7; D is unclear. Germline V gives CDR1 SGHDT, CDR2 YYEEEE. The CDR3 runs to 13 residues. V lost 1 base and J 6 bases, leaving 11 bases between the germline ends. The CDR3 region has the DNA TGTGCCAGCAGCTTGCTAGGGTTAACCGAGCAGTACTTC. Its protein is CASSLLGLTEQYF.

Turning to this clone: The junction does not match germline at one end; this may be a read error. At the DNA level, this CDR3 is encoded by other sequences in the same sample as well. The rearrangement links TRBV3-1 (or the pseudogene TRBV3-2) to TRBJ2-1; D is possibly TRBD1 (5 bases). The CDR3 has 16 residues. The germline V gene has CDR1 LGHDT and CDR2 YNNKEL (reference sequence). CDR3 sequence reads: CASSQERQTRYNEQFF. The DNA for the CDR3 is TGCGCCAGCAGCCAAGAAAGACAGACGCGCTACAATGAGCAGTTCTTC.

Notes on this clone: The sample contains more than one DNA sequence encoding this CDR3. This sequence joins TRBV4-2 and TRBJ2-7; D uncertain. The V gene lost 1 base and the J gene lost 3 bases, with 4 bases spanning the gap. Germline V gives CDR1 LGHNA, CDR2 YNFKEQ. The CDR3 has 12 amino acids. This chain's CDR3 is CASSQAGYEQYF. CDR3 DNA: TGTGCCAGCAGCCAAGCCGGCTACGAGCAGTACTTC.

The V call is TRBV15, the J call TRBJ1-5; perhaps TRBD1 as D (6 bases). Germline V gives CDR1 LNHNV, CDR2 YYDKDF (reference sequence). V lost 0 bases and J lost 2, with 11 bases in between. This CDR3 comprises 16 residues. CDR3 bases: TGTGCCACCAGCAGAGATCCGGGGGCTGGCAATCAGCCCCAGCATTTT. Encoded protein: CATSRDPGAGNQPQHF. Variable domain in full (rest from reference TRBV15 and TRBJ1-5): DAMVIQNPRYQVTQFGKPVTLSCSQTLNHNVMYWYQQKSSQAPKLLFHYYDKDFNNEADTPDNFQSRRPNTSFCFLDIRSPGLGDTAMYLCATSRDPGAGNQPQHFGDGTRLSIL.

CDR3 DNA sequence: TGTGCCAGCAGCTTAGCGGATCAGCCCCAGCATTTT. Translated: CASSLADQPQHF. The chain carries TRBV7-8 and TRBJ1-5; no firm D call. Trimming shortened V by 0 bases and J by 5 bases, and 2 bases separated the two germline ends. Germline assignment: CDR1 SGHVS and CDR2 FQNEAQ. The CDR3 totals 12 residues.

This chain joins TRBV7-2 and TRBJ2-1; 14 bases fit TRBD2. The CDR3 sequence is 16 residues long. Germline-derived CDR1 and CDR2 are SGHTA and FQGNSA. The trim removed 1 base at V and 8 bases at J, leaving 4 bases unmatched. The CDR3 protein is CASSLGLAGGPHEQFF. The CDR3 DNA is TGTGCCAGCAGCTTAGGACTAGCGGGAGGGCCCCATGAGCAGTTCTTC.

The CDR3, as DNA: TGTGCCAGCAGCTTATCGGGACAACCCTACGAGCAGTACTTC. It specifies CASSLSGQPYEQYF. The V gene is TRBV7-9, the J gene TRBJ2-7; perhaps TRBD1 as D (6 bases). V was shortened by 2 bases and J by 2 bases, with 10 bases between the two germline ends. This CDR3 is 14 amino acids long. Germline values: CDR1 SEHNR, CDR2 FQNEAQ (reference sequence).

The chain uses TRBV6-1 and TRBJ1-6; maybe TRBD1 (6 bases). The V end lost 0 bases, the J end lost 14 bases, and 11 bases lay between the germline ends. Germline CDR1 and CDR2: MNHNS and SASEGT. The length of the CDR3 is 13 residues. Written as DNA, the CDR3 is TGTGCCAGCAGTGAAGCTCAGGGGAGCTCCCTCCACTTT. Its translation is CASSEAQGSSLHF.

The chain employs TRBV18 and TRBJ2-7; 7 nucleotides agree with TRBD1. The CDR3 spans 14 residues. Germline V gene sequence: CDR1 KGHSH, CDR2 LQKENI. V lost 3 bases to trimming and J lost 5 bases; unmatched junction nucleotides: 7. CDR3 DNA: TGTGCCAGCTCACCCGTCGACAGGGTCCACGAGCAGTACTTC. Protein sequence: CASSPVDRVHEQYF.

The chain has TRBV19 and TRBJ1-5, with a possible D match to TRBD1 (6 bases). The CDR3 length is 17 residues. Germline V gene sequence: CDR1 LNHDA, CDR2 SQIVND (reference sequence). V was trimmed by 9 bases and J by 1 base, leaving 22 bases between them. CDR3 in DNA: TGTGCCAGAAAGTCCGCCGGGGGGGCGCGGAGCAATCAGCCCCAGCATTTT. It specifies CARKSAGGARSNQPQHF.

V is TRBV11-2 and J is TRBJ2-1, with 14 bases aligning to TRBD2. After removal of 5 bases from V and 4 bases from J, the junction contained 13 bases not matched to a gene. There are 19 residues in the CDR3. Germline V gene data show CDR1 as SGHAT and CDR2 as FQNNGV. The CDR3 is CASSHLGLAGGGGYNEQFF. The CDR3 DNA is TGTGCCAGCAGCCACCTAGGACTAGCGGGAGGAGGGGGATACAATGAGCAGTTCTTC.